These 18 T cell receptor beta chains share one sample of origin, sequenced in a study of T cell repertoires in cytomegalovirus infection. No antigen has been identified for these receptors. TCRdb passed the reads through MiXCR, listing each CDR3 protein once. This table has roughly 340,000 distinct CDR3 sequences, almost 30% appearing once. The sequencing here drew on cultured PBMCs, taken from culture after CMV antigen stimulation. The receptors originated from a human donor in good health (CMV status not recorded). Some clones in this sample may be carry-over from other donors' samples.

This chain connects TRBV3-1 to TRBJ2-1; 8 positions match TRBD1. Germline trimming cut 4 bases from V and 4 bases from J; bases unmatched to any gene: 12. Germline CDR1 LGHDT, CDR2 YNNKEL (reference sequence). There are 17 residues in the CDR3. CDR3 nucleotides: TGTGCCAGCAGCCCGGGAACCTCGGGACAGGTTTACAATGAGCAGTTCTTC. Translating it yields CASSPGTSGQVYNEQFF.

The rearrangement links TRBV11-2 to TRBJ2-4; D gene unclear. Per the germline V gene, CDR1 is SGHAT and CDR2 is FQNNGV. The CDR3 consists of 15 residues. The V gene lost 4 bases and the J gene lost 0 bases, with 10 bases spanning the gap. CDR3 amino acids: CASSYYGSAKNIQYF. The CDR3 bases are TGTGCCAGCAGCTACTACGGGTCAGCCAAAAACATTCAGTACTTC.

In this sample, this clonotype turned up many times. DNA of the CDR3: TGTGCCAGCAGTTTAGAGGGATGGGTCACTGAAGCTTTCTTT. Protein sequence: CASSLEGWVTEAFF. The V and J genes are TRBV12-3 or TRBV12-4 and TRBJ1-1; D gene uncertain. CDR3 size: 14 residues. V was cut by 1 base and J by 4 bases, with 10 bases left in between.

V gene TRBV10-2 combines with J gene TRBJ2-2, with D unclear. Trimming pared 3 bases from V and 6 bases from J, leaving 2 bases between. Germline lookup yields CDR1 WSHSY and CDR2 SAAADI. This CDR3 region has 11 residues. The DNA for the CDR3 is TGCGCCAGCAGTGATCCCGGGGAGCTGTTTTTT. Translating it yields CASSDPGELFF.

The rearrangement links TRBV28 to TRBJ1-2; 10 bases map to TRBD1. V trimming: 7 bases; J trimming: 3 bases; junction bases outside the gene matches: 2. Germline-derived CDR1 and CDR2 are MDHEN and SYDVKM. The CDR3 covers 13 residues. CDR3 sequence reads: CASTTGGYYGYTF. In DNA, the CDR3 is TGTGCCAGCACGACAGGGGGCTACTATGGCTACACCTTC.

This clonotype was detected ten times or more. The chain recombines TRBV7-2 with TRBJ1-1; D gene unclear. Germline V gene lookup returns CDR1 SGHTA and CDR2 FQGNSA. The CDR3 is 15 amino acids. Trimming pared 2 bases from V and 1 base from J, leaving 11 bases between. The CDR3 nucleotides are TGTGCCAGCAGCTTAATCCAGACACCGAACACTGAAGCTTTCTTT. This sequence encodes CASSLIQTPNTEAFF.

The chain carries TRBV19 and TRBJ1-5; 7 bases align to TRBD1. V lost 4 bases to trimming and J lost 5 bases; unmatched junction nucleotides: 2. The CDR3 extends over 13 amino acids. The germline gives CDR1 LNHDA, CDR2 SQIVND (reference sequence). CDR3 nucleotides: TGTGCCAGTAGTACGGGGACAGATCAGCCCCAGCATTTT. Encoded protein: CASSTGTDQPQHF. Full variable domain (rest looked up from reference TRBV19 and TRBJ1-5): DGGITQSPKYLFRKEGQNVTLSCEQNLNHDAMYWYRQDPGQGLRLIYYSQIVNDFQKGDIAEGYSVSREKKESFPLTVTSAQKNPTAFYLCASSTGTDQPQHFGDGTRLSIL.

This clonotype was seen only a few times. The V call is TRBV20-1, the J call TRBJ1-5; D may be TRBD1 (5 bases). V lost 1 base and J lost 6, with 19 bases in between. CDR3 size: 16 residues. Germline CDR1 reads DFQATT; CDR2 reads SNEGSKA (reference sequence). CDR3 sequence reads: CSARAPGPKSGQPQHF. CDR3 nucleotides: TGCAGTGCTAGAGCTCCGGGACCGAAATCGGGTCAGCCCCAGCATTTT.

This clonotype came up many times. The rearrangement uses TRBV7-2 and TRBJ2-1; TRBD2 aligns across 7 bases. The ends lost 0 bases at V and 6 bases at J; junction bases unmatched: 11. The V gene's germline CDR1 is SGHTA and CDR2 FQGNSA. The CDR3 spans 17 residues. The CDR3 sequence is CASSLAGGVVRTNEQFF. As DNA, the CDR3 is TGTGCCAGCAGCTTAGCGGGAGGGGTAGTAAGGACCAATGAGCAGTTCTTC.

This chain links TRBV12-3 or TRBV12-4 with TRBJ2-1; TRBD2 is a possible D gene (5 bases). There are 15 residues in the CDR3. Trimming stripped 5 bases from V and 3 bases from J, with 14 bases between. In DNA, the CDR3 is TGTGCCAGCAGTCCGCCGGACTGGAACTACAATGAGCAGTTCTTC. The encoded protein is CASSPPDWNYNEQFF.

This clonotype appeared a few times. This rearrangement joins TRBV19 to TRBJ1-1; tentative D call: TRBD1 (5 bases). Per the germline V gene, CDR1 is LNHDA and CDR2 is SQIVND (reference sequence). The CDR3 loop spans 14 amino acids. V gave up 1 base and J gave up 4 bases, with 10 bases separating them. The CDR3 coding sequence is TGTGCCAGTAGTATAGTGCGGGGGTCCACTGAAGCTTTCTTT. It specifies CASSIVRGSTEAFF.

This clonotype was counted a few times. The CDR3 nucleotides read TGTGCCACCAGCAGAGTGAGAGGGACAGAATATTTTTCTGGGGCCAACGTCCTGACTTTC. It translates to CATSRVRGTEYFSGANVLTF. The J gene is TRBJ2-6, the V gene TRBV15, with TRBD1 matching over 7 bases. The CDR3 is made up of 20 amino acids. Unmatched junction bases numbered 13, after V lost 1 base and J lost 1 base. Germline CDR1 and CDR2: LNHNV and YYDKDF (reference sequence).

This chain connects TRBV6-1 to TRBJ2-7, with 7 bases fitting TRBD1. Germline V gene sequence: CDR1 MNHNS, CDR2 SASEGT. Losses at the gene ends were 4 bases for V and 3 bases for J; bases not matched to a gene: 12. CDR3 length equals 16 residues. The CDR3 sequence is CASSGFPGQHYYEQYF. DNA for the CDR3: TGTGCCAGCAGTGGGTTCCCGGGACAGCATTACTACGAGCAGTACTTC.

The chain employs TRBV7-8 and TRBJ1-5, with D unresolved. The CDR3 consists of 16 residues. Germline CDR1 is SGHVS and CDR2 is FQNEAQ. Trimming cost V 1 base and J 6 bases, with 16 bases left between them. In nucleotides, the CDR3 is TGTGCCAGCAGCTTAGGTCGTAAGGGCCCCCGTCAGCCCCAGCATTTT. Its protein product is CASSLGRKGPRQPQHF.

This clonotype occurred a few times. The rearrangement uses TRBV7-3 and TRBJ1-2; TRBD1 aligns across 7 bases. The CDR3 totals 12 residues. Trimming cost V 5 bases and J 8 bases; bases outside gene matches: 5. Germline CDR1 SGHTA, CDR2 FQGTGA. The CDR3 loop reads CASSPTGKGYTF. CDR3 in DNA: TGTGCCAGCAGCCCGACAGGGAAGGGCTACACCTTC.

The chain recombines TRBV19 with TRBJ2-1; TRBD1 or TRBD2 may be the D gene (6 bases each). Germline V gene data show CDR1 as LNHDA and CDR2 as SQIVND (reference sequence). CDR3 size: 14 residues. The V gene lost 4 bases and the J gene lost 6 bases, with 13 bases spanning the gap. CDR3 protein: CASSTGGGSNEQFF. The CDR3 region has the DNA TGTGCCAGTAGTACCGGAGGGGGATCCAATGAGCAGTTCTTC.

The V gene is TRBV12-3 or TRBV12-4, the J gene TRBJ2-7, with D maybe TRBD1 (6 bases). V gave up 6 bases and J gave up 0 bases, with 15 bases separating them. The CDR3 covers 15 residues. DNA of the CDR3: TGTGCCAGCAGCCTCCGAGCAGGGGCCTCCTACGAGCAGTACTTC. Translating gives CASSLRAGASYEQYF.

This clonotype was counted a few times. The chain carries TRBV19 and TRBJ1-1; tentatively, D is TRBD1 (5 bases). Germline V gives CDR1 LNHDA, CDR2 SQIVND (reference sequence). The CDR3 runs to 13 residues. Trimming removed 3 bases at V and 12 bases at J, with 17 bases between. CDR3 nucleotide sequence: TGTGCCAGTAGTATCCGGGACCGGGTGGCGACTTTCTTT. As protein: CASSIRDRVATFF.